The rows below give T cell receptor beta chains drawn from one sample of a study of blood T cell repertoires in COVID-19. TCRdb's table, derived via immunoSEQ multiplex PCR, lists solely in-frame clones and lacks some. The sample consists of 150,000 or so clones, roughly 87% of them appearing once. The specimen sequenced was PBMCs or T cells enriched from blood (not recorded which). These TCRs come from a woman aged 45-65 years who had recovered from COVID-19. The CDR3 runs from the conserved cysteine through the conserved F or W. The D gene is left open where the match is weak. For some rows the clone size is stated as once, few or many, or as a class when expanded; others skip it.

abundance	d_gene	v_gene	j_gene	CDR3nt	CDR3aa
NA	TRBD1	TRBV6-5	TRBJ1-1	TGTGCCAGCAAACCGGGACAGGAGAGGAACACTGAAGCTTTCTTT	CASKPGQERNTEAFF
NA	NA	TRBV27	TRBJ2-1	TGTGCCAGCAGTTTATCGCGGGTACTTCGTCAGCAGTTCTTC	CASSLSRVLRQQFF
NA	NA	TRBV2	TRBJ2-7	TGTGCCAGCATATTCTCAGGGGCGTCCTACGAGCAGTACTTC	CASIFSGASYEQYF
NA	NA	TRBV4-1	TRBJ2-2	TGCGCCAGCAGCCAAGATCGCGGCACCGGGGAGCTGTTTTTT	CASSQDRGTGELFF
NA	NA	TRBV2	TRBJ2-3	TGTGCCAGCAGCCCCAGGCCCGATACGCAGTATTTT	CASSPRPDTQYF
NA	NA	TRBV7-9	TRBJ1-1	TGTGCCAGCAGCTTAGTGGCAGGGAACACTGAAGCTTTCTTT	CASSLVAGNTEAFF
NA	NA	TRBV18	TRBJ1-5	TGTGCCAGCTCACCTCAGGGGTCCAATCAGCCCCAGCATTTT	CASSPQGSNQPQHF
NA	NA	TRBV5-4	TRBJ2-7	TGTGCCAGCAGCTCACAGACAGAGGCCACCTACGAGCAGTACTTC	CASSSQTEATYEQYF
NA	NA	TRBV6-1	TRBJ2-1	TGTGCCAGCAGTGACATCCTCCGGGACATTTACAATGAGCAGTTCTTC	CASSDILRDIYNEQFF
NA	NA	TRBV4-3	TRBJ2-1	TGCGCCAGCAGCCAAGATCCGGCGGCGGGCGGAAGCCAGTTCTTC	CASSQDPAAGGSQFF
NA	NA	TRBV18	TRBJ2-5	TGTGCCAGCTCACCACCCTCTAGACAGCAAGGGCAAGAGACCCAGTACTTC	CASSPPSRQQGQETQYF
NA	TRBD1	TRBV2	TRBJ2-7	TGTGCCAGCGGCAGGGGGTGGTACTCCTACGAGCAGTACTTC	CASGRGWYSYEQYF
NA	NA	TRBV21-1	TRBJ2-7	TGTGCCAGCAGCCCTCCTAGTTTACATCACGAGCAGTACTTC	CASSPPSLHHEQYF
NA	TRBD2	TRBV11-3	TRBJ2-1	TGTGCCAGCACCCGTAGCGGGCCCACCTACAATGAGCAGTTCTTC	CASTRSGPTYNEQFF
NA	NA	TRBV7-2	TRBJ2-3	TGTGCCAGCAGGGGCCGGGAGCGCCCGCGGGATACGCAGTATTTT	CASRGRERPRDTQYF
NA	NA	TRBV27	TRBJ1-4	TGTGCCAGCAGGCCGCCGGGGGGAAAACTGTTTTTT	CASRPPGGKLFF
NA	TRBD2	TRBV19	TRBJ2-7	TGTGCCAGTAGTATATACTCTAGCGGGAGCTCCTACGAGCAGTACTTC	CASSIYSSGSSYEQYF
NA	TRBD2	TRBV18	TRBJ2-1	TGTGCCAGCTCACCGACCCCGGGACTAGCGGGGTACAATGAGCAGTTCTTC	CASSPTPGLAGYNEQFF
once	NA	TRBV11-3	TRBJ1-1	TGTGCCAGCAGCTTAGGTGGACAGATCATGAACACTGAAGCTTTCTTT	CASSLGGQIMNTEAFF
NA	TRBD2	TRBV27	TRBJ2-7	TGTGCCAGCAGTCCACCGAGCGGGAGGGGCGGCGCCTACGAGCAGTACTTC	CASSPPSGRGGAYEQYF
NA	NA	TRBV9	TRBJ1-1	TGTGCCAGCAGCGCCACAGCGAACACTGAAGCTTTCTTT	CASSATANTEAFF
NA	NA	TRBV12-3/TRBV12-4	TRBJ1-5	TGTGCCAGCAGTGGTCAGAGCAATCAGCCCCAGCATTTT	CASSGQSNQPQHF
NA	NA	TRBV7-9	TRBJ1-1	TGTGCCAGCAGCCTATCAAGTGAAGCTTTCTTT	CASSLSSEAFF
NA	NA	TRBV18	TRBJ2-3	TGTGCCAGCTCACCGGGACTCGCCACAGATACGCAGTATTTT	CASSPGLATDTQYF